Listed here is a single TCR beta chain. The target of this receptor is not known. No per-base quality is available; no much larger clone lies one base away. The sample is drawn from a study of CD8 T cells in Susac syndrome (dated 2019 in TCRdb). With respect to the entire study: The study used repertoire sequencing to test whether antigen drove CD8+ T cell activation and differentiation in Susac syndrome. Study-wide findings and limitations: The number of individuals in the TCR sequencing and HLA analysis was acknowledged as relatively small.

Peripheral blood CD8+ and CD4+ T cells from healthy donors, Susac syndrome patients and multiple sclerosis patients were profiled using high-throughput TCR beta sequencing. Healthy donors were included as age- and sex-matched controls. Bulk CD8+ and CD4+ T cells were purified magnetically by negative isolation, whereas CD8+ TEMRA cells were enriched by FACS. Blood was collected in EDTA tubes and processed within 24 hours, with PBMCs isolated through density gradient centrifugation. PBMCs intended for TCR sequencing were frozen in liquid nitrogen and were later thawed in a 37 degrees C water bath. A purity of at least 90% was achieved for sorted or isolated CD4+, CD8+ and CD8+ TEMRA cells. RNA was extracted with the RNeasy kit and roughly 0.5 to 1 ug was reverse transcribed using random hexamers. The immunoSEQ multiplex PCR assay, which covers 54 Vbeta and 13 Jbeta segments, was used to amplify TCR beta CDR3 regions. Bias from PCR amplification was corrected by using a synthetic template baseline for primer optimization and for computational correction. In the source study's methods: Reads were annotated to V, D and J genes per IMGT and analyzed with immunoSEQ Analyzer, keeping only productive sequences. Clonality was computed as one minus Shannon entropy normalized by log2 of the number of productive unique sequences. For each patient and control, public and private clones were evaluated among the 100 most prevalent clones. Susac-specific clones were defined as absent from healthy and MS cohorts, over a thousand published viral clones and other ImmuneACCESS disease sequences. Using fastp at Q25 and MiXCR, TCRdb reprocessed the public reads and kept productive beta chains. Each entry is one CDR3 protein sequence, shown with its most common DNA and genes. TCRdb assigned the V and J calls; the authors' analysis was not used. Here the sample has about 200,000 distinct CDR3 sequences; roughly 92% occur a single time. The leading ten clones occupy 0.1% of the sample.

The specimen sequenced was CD4+ T cells from PBMCs. The receptor comes from a human donor in good health.

CDR3 protein: CATSTGQGVGETQYF. The nucleotides read TGTGCCACCAGCACCGGACAGGGGGTTGGAGAGACCCAGTACTTC. The V and J segments used are TRBV15 and TRBJ2-5; the central 10 bases match TRBD1. The V end gives up 4 bases and the J end 4 bases, leaving 6 bases in the junction not matched to a gene. CDR1 is given as LNHNV and CDR2 as YYDKDF, both from the germline V gene (reference sequence). The CDR3 holds 15 amino acids from the cysteine to the phenylalanine. Only CDR3 DNA remains: 45 bases, in frame from the first base.